The present TCR beta chain was sequenced within a study of blood T cells in healthy people across ages (dated by TCRdb to about 2015). In terms of the full investigation: In model experiments, roughly one uniquely barcoded TCR beta cDNA molecule per two T cells was captured by template switching. The donors were divided into four age groups: young (average around 17 years), middle-aged (around 37), aged (approximately 62) and long-lived (around 80). Using the same blood draw, the study looked at two additional independent replicas of 1 million unique cDNA reads for two donors, one aged 18 to 30 and the other aged 80 or older. Age-related changes in TCR beta repertoire diversity were measured in the study by deep sequencing normalized with unique cDNA molecular identifiers. To avoid experimental bias, donors of different ages were spread randomly across the sequencing lanes. Results the study describes overall, beyond this receptor: The percentage of naive T cells measured by flow cytometry correlated strongly with observed TCR beta diversity. Estimates of total diversity based on one million sequenced T cells were considered lower bounds and underestimates. The long-lived group showed more naive CD4+ T cells, fewer expanded clones and increased TCR diversity than the aged group, suggesting age selection. Donor CMV infection status was unknown, potentially confounding age-related changes in expanded clonotypes. Observed TCR beta diversity per million T cells fell roughly linearly with age, and a significant reduction was already apparent by age around 40. Since profiling was done on bulk unsorted PBMCs, naive and antigen-experienced compartments could not be conclusively compared.

The germline V gene gives CDR1 as SGDLS and CDR2 as YYNGEE. From V the trimming removes 6 bases and from J it removes 3 bases, while the gene matches leave 5 bases of the junction unaccounted for. The CDR3 runs 13 residues from the cysteine to the phenylalanine. The DNA shown is the 39-base CDR3, in frame from base 1. This clonotype showed up just a few times. The specificity of this receptor is unknown. The input lacks base qualities; no much larger clone sits a single base away. Receptor amplification or capture employed 5' RACE. The sequencer listed for this sample is Illumina HiSeq 2500. A second about 7 to 12 cycle PCR used a sample-barcoded 5' primer and a J-beta primer mix. A template-switch 5' adaptor carrying 12 random nucleotides introduced a unique molecular identifier onto each TCR beta cDNA molecule. Each sample yielded at least 2.5 million CDR3-containing paired-end reads. First-strand cDNA was synthesized from all RNA with the Mint cDNA synthesis kit, primed by a TRBC-specific oligonucleotide. Following uracil-DNA glycosylase treatment, all cDNA underwent a first 18-cycle PCR with the universal primers M1SS and BC2_uni_R. The original methods were these. For normalization, 1 million high-quality reads were randomly selected from each sample, with every read carrying a distinct molecular identifier. Reads with shared molecular identifiers were discarded instead of being binned into consensus sequences. CDR3 identification, clonotype clustering and error correction used MiTCR with a Q25 quality threshold and the strictest error-elimination algorithm. A nonparametric unseen species model with Euler transformation was used to estimate lower-bound total TCR beta diversity. The raw public reads went through TCRdb reprocessing: fastp at Q25, MiXCR clone calling, in-frame beta chains kept. All rows with the same CDR3 protein become a single entry with the most common DNA and genes. These V and J calls originate from TCRdb's pipeline instead of the authors' own analysis. This sample holds some 1.5 million distinct CDR3 sequences; 28% were observed only once. The ten most abundant clones make up 7.7% of the sample.

The roughly 39 donors, aged about 6 to 95 years, were systemically healthy Caucasian individuals from Russia. Each donor gave roughly 11 milliliters of peripheral blood, drawn into EDTA-treated Vacutainer tubes. PBMCs were isolated by Ficoll-Paque density-gradient centrifugation, with at least 6 million obtained per sample. Total RNA was extracted from PBMCs with Trizol reagent, with at least 5 micrograms obtained per sample. Naive CD45RAhigh/CD27high T cell percentages were measured by flow cytometry on a PBMC aliquot from every donor. This TCR came from a woman in her 30s in good health. The sample comprised blood. The V gene is TRBV9 and the J gene is TRBJ2-5; 7 middle bases align to TRBD2. The base sequence is TGTGCCAGCAATCCTCGGGGGGAAGAGACCCAGTACTTC. Translated, it reads CASNPRGEETQYF.